Below, one T cell receptor (beta chain) is given with its context. Antigen specificity is unknown. Trimming removed 1 base at V and 4 bases at J, with 19 bases between. The CDR3 spans 17 residues. CDR1 LNHNV and CDR2 YYDKDF come from the germline V gene (reference sequence). Researchers isolated CD4+ T cells once approximately eleven days of culture had elapsed. Generated by immunoSEQ multiplex PCR, the TCRdb table keeps only in-frame clones and is missing some. The sample yields 45,000 to 60,000 clones, about three quarters seen once. This specimen comes from a study of vaccination effects on CD4 cells after COVID-19. Study as a whole: All participants had two doses of either the BNT162b2 or mRNA-1273 vaccine. Roughly 1.9 million PBMC were placed in each well, which was supplemented with approximately 10 IU/ml IL-2 and about 10 ug/ml peptides. Study-wide points: Missing from the study were early post-infection timepoints, and its convalescent patients were few. New vaccine-induced clones made up most post-vaccine spike-reactive clones in convalescents.

This sample comprised CD4+ T cells from PBMCs cultured without peptide, obtained before COVID-19 vaccination. This receptor was obtained from a human donor who had a prior SARS-CoV-2 infection. The V gene is TRBV15, the J gene TRBJ2-5; D not certain. The CDR3, as DNA: TGTGCCACCAGCAGAGGCAGCGTCGGATCGTTTGGAGAGACCCAGTACTTC. This gives the protein CATSRGSVGSFGETQYF.